This passage covers 8 T cell receptor beta chains from one sample sequenced in a study of tumor-infiltrating lymphocytes in primary liver carcinoma. Blood RNA was derived from unsorted whole blood, and germline DNA was extracted too. A constant-region primer served to make TCR beta cDNA from roughly 500 ng total RNA. Investigators got TCR beta libraries out of three nested multiplex PCR rounds, done with slightly modified ARM-PCR. Each of the first two PCR rounds ran approximately 9 cycles with TRBV1-TRBV30 forward and C-beta reverse primers. TCRdb used MiXCR to reprocess the multiplex PCR reads, holding one entry per CDR3 protein. The sample includes a few hundred thousand distinct CDR3 sequences, roughly 60% of them seen just once. Specimen: peripheral blood. These receptors all come from a woman under 40 with primary liver carcinoma and hepatitis B virus infection.

Note on this clonotype: Just one base apart from a much larger clone, this may be a read error. V gene TRBV12-3 or TRBV12-4 combines with J gene TRBJ1-6; D possibly corresponds to TRBD1 (5 bases). This CDR3 region has 10 residues. With 9 bases removed from V and 14 bases from J, the gap between germline ends came to 11 bases. The CDR3 bases are TGTGCCAGTGGGGGAGAGGCCCTCCACTTT. Residues: CASGGEALHF.

For this clonotype: The CDR3 carries no conserved terminal phenylalanine or tryptophan, so it likely arises from a read error. The genes are TRBV6-5 and TRBJ2-7, with D possibly TRBD1 on 6 matching bases. Per the germline V gene, CDR1 is MNHEY and CDR2 is SVGAGI. This CDR3 has 15 amino acids. CDR3: CASSYKDSSFYGQYL. CDR3 DNA sequence: TGTGCCAGCAGTTACAAGGACAGCAGCTTCTACGGGCAGTACTTA.

This clonotype is a singleton in its sample. One end of the junction varies from germline; a read error may be responsible. The chain combines TRBV14 with TRBJ1-6; D not resolved. Germline CDR1 SGHDN, CDR2 FVKESK. The CDR3 has 13 residues. The DNA for the CDR3 is TGTGCCAGCAGCCACACAGAATCGCCACCTCTCCACTTT. Protein sequence: CASSHTESPPLHF.

This clonotype showed up many times. J is TRBJ2-3 and V is TRBV28; D is perhaps TRBD1 or TRBD2 (5 bases each). The germline CDR1 and CDR2 sequences are MDHEN and SYDVKM. The CDR3 runs 13 residues. The V end lost 3 bases, the J end lost 4 bases, and 8 bases lay between the germline ends. CDR3 coding DNA: TGTGCCAGCAGTTTGAGGGGACCAGATACGCAGTATTTT. Encoded protein: CASSLRGPDTQYF.

This clonotype was seen ten or more times. V gene TRBV12-3 or TRBV12-4 combines with J gene TRBJ2-5; D perhaps matches TRBD2 (6 bases). Trimming stripped 6 bases from V and 5 bases from J, with 16 bases between. This CDR3 is 14 amino acids long. The chain's CDR3 is CASSISGPRETQYF. The CDR3 region has the DNA TGTGCCAGCAGCATTAGCGGCCCAAGGGAGACCCAGTACTTC.

The table lists this clonotype with many counts. The chain combines TRBV29-1 with TRBJ2-5; D may correspond to TRBD1 or TRBD2 (5 bases each). Germline V gene data show CDR1 as SQVTM and CDR2 as ANQGSEA. The CDR3 has 13 amino acids. V shed 5 bases and J shed 4 bases, with 14 bases lying between them. CDR3 in DNA: TGCAGCGTTATGAACCCGGGGCGAGAGACCCAGTACTTC. This codes for CSVMNPGRETQYF.

This clonotype appeared a few times. The chain couples TRBV6-5 to TRBJ2-2; D not resolved. V shed 5 bases and J shed 5 bases, with 12 bases lying between them. The length of the CDR3 is 14 residues. Germline CDR1 is MNHEY and CDR2 is SVGAGI. CDR3 amino acids: CASSRLRSTGELFF. The CDR3 DNA reads as TGTGCCAGCAGTAGACTTAGGTCGACCGGGGAGCTGTTTTTT.

Concerning this clonotype itself: The conserved phenylalanine or tryptophan normally closing the CDR3 is absent here, so this likely arose from a read error. CDR3 bases: TGTGCCAGCAGTACACAGGGGGCGAACACTGAAGCTTTCTCT. Amino acids: CASSTQGANTEAFS. The gene calls are TRBV6-2 or TRBV6-3 and TRBJ1-1, with TRBD1 identical over 9 bases. Losses at the gene ends were 5 bases for V and 1 base for J; bases not matched to a gene: 2. This CDR3 has 14 amino acids. CDR1 MNHEY and CDR2 SVGEGT come from the germline V gene.